This paragraph covers one TCR beta chain sequence. Its antigen has not been determined. No base quality values were provided; no much bigger clone lies one nucleotide off. The sample is drawn from a study of blood T cells in healthy people across ages (dated by TCRdb to between 2015 and 2017). With respect to the entire study: In model experiments, template switching captured roughly one uniquely barcoded TCR beta cDNA molecule for every two T cells. The study measured age-related changes in TCR beta repertoire diversity using deep sequencing normalized with unique cDNA molecular identifiers. Four age groups were formed from the donors: young (average approximately 15 years), middle-aged (just under 40), aged (about 68) and long-lived (about 80). To avoid experimental bias, donors of different ages were randomly spread across the sequencing lanes. For two donors (one aged 18 to 30 and one aged 80 or older), the study analyzed two additional independent replicas of 1 million unique cDNA reads from the same blood draw.

CDR3 length: 15 amino acids, cysteine to phenylalanine. Just the 45-base CDR3 DNA is kept, in frame starting at base 1. CDR1 and CDR2, looked up from the germline V gene (reference sequence), are DFQATT and SNEGSKA. V is shortened by 5 bases, J by 0 bases, and the region joining them spans 15 bases. The approximately 39 donors, aged about 6 to 95 years, were systemically healthy Caucasian individuals from Russia. Each donor gave ten milliliters of peripheral blood, collected into EDTA-treated Vacutainer tubes. Ficoll-Paque density-gradient centrifugation was used to isolate PBMCs, with at least 6.5 million per sample. Trizol reagent was used to extract total RNA from the PBMCs, yielding at least 6 micrograms per sample. The percentages of naive CD45RAhigh/CD27high T cells were determined by flow cytometry on a PBMC aliquot from every donor. Library preparation was by 5' RACE. Sequencing was performed on an Illumina HiSeq 2500. A second PCR of 7 to 11 cycles was performed with a sample-barcoded 5' primer and a J-beta primer mix. A unique molecular identifier was introduced onto each TCR beta cDNA molecule by a template-switch 5' adaptor carrying 12 random nucleotides. Each sample yielded at least 3 million CDR3-containing paired-end reads. First-strand cDNA was synthesized from all RNA with the Mint cDNA synthesis kit, primed by a TRBC-specific oligonucleotide. Following uracil-DNA glycosylase treatment, all cDNA underwent a first 18-cycle PCR with the universal primers M1SS and BC2_uni_R. For the original study's pipeline: For normalization, 1 million high-quality reads were randomly selected from each sample, with every read carrying a distinct molecular identifier. Reads sharing molecular identifiers were discarded rather than binned into consensus sequences. CDR3 identification, clonotype clustering and error correction used MiTCR with a Q25 quality threshold and the strictest error-elimination algorithm. A nonparametric unseen species model with Euler transformation was used to estimate lower-bound total TCR beta diversity. TCRdb cleaned the public reads at Q25 with fastp, built clones with MiXCR and kept in-frame beta chains. A single entry per CDR3 protein holds the most common genes and DNA from its merged rows. The V and J calls here are based on TCRdb, not the publication. The sample table contains about 1 million distinct CDR3 sequences; only one count was recorded for 35% to 50% of them. The top ten clones comprise 18% of the sample.

What the study reported, not specific to this receptor: Compared with the aged group, the long-lived group had more naive CD4+ T cells, fewer expanded clones and increased TCR diversity, a pattern suggesting age selection. The percentage of naive T cells measured by flow cytometry correlated strongly with observed TCR beta diversity. Observed TCR beta diversity per million T cells fell roughly linearly with age, and a significant reduction was already apparent by age roughly 40. Estimates of total diversity from one million sequenced T cells were regarded as lower bounds and underestimates. Since profiling was done on bulk unsorted PBMCs, naive and antigen-experienced compartments could not be conclusively compared. Donor CMV infection status was unknown, potentially confounding age-related changes in expanded clonotypes.

Specimen: blood. The receptor chain draws on TRBV20-1 and TRBJ2-3; the D gene is perhaps TRBD2, on 6 matching bases. This clonotype was sampled from an older woman in good health. The nucleotide sequence is TGCAGTGCTGTCTCGGGACTTTCTAGCACAGATACGCAGTATTTT. The resulting protein is CSAVSGLSSTDTQYF.